The clone carrying this T cell receptor beta chain ranks as medium-sized (0.01 to 0.1%). The entry originates in a study of sequential checkpoint blockade in melanoma. Whole-study context: More than 20 patients had matched tumor biopsies before treatment and at week 13 after nivolumab or ipilimumab alone.

The treatment here: randomized to nivolumab then ipilimumab (arm A) or the reverse (arm B). Patients had received no earlier DNA-damaging chemotherapy. The CDR3 length is 15 residues. The V and J ends lost 3 bases and 4 bases, in that order; junction bases with no gene match: 7. Germline loops: CDR1 LNHNV, CDR2 YYDKDF (reference sequence). Assay: immunoSEQ multiplex PCR; the TCRdb copy retains only in-frame clones and omits some. The data contain about 3,500 clones, around a fifth of them singletons. The receptor's source is a human patient with melanoma. Some clones in this sample may be carry-over from other donors' samples. This material consisted of tumor tissue (inferred from file names), taken from a patient given nivolumab and ipilimumab in sequence. The V and J genes are TRBV15 and TRBJ2-7; 9 bases match TRBD2. CDR3: CATSRGLAGAYEQYF. The CDR3 region has the DNA TGTGCCACCAGCAGGGGACTAGCAGGGGCGTACGAGCAGTACTTC.